Below, one T cell receptor (beta chain) is given with its context. What it binds is not known. Germline CDR1 is SGDLS and CDR2 is YYNGEE. This CDR3 spans 17 amino acids. The germline V and J ends were trimmed by 2 bases and 3 bases, with 21 bases remaining between them. All of the isolated RNA was reverse transcribed, so expressed TCRB transcripts were sequenced. Clones were read by immunoSEQ multiplex PCR, and TCRdb kept only the in-frame ones, dropping some. The sample holds hundreds of thousands of clones, approximately 70% seen once. Every donor provided one heparinised blood draw, which averaged about 110 mL. Using CD45RO/CCR7/CD25/CD127/CD95/CD27, CD4+ naive, central memory, regulatory and stem cell-like memory cells were sorted. Sort purity for all populations was recorded as exceeding 98%. This sample is part of a study of beta chain features in type 1 diabetes. Study results and limitations: Shortening of TCRB CDR3s, moderate but significant, appeared in all four CD4+ subsets of Type 1 diabetes patients.

Sequenced material: naive CD4+ T cells from blood. The source of this sequence is a man between 25 and 39 years old in good health. The rearrangement uses TRBV9 and TRBJ2-7; tentative D call: TRBD2 (5 bases). The CDR3 loop reads CASSVRGGPLDFYEQYF. The DNA for the CDR3 is TGTGCCAGCAGCGTCCGAGGCGGGCCCTTAGACTTCTACGAGCAGTACTTC.